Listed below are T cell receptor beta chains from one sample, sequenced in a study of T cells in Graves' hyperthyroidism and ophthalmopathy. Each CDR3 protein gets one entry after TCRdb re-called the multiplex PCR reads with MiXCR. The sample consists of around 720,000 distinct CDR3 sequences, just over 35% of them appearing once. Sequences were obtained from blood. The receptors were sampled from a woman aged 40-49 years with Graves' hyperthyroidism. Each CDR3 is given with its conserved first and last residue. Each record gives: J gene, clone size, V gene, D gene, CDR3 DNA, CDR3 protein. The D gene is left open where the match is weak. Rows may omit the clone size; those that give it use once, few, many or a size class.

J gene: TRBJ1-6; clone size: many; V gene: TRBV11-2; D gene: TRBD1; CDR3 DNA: TGTGCCAGCAGCTCGTTACCGGGACAGGGTTCCTCACCCCTCCACTTT; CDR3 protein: CASSSLPGQGSSPLHF
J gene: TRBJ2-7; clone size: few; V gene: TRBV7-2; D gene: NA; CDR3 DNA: TGTGCCAGCAGCCAGGGGTATCGGACGGGTGGCTACGAGCAGTACTTC; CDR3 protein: CASSQGYRTGGYEQYF
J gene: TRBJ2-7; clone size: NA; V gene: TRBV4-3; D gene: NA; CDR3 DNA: TGCGCCAGCAGCCCTGCCGACCAGTACGAGCAGTACTTC; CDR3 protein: CASSPADQYEQYF
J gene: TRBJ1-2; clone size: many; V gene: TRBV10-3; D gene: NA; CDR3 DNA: TGTGCCATCAGTGAGTCGATAGGAGCTAACTATGGCTACACCTTC; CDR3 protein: CAISESIGANYGYTF
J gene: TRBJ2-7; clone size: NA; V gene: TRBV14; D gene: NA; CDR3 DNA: TGTGCCAGCAGCCATCCCCACAGTTCCCACGAGCAGTACTTC; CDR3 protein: CASSHPHSSHEQYF
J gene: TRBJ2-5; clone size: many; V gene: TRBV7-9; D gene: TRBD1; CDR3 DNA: TGTGCCAGCAGCTTAGCCCGGGACAGTCTAGACCAAGAGACCCAGTACTTC; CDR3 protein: CASSLARDSLDQETQYF
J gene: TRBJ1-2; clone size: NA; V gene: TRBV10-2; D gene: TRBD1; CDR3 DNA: TGCGCCAGCAGGGCCAGGGGGCAAAACTATGGCTACACCTTC; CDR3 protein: CASRARGQNYGYTF
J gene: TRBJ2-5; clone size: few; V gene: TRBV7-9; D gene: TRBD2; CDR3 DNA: TGCGCCAGCAGTCCAAACGCGGCCGGATCGACTAGCGGGAGGGTAGAGACCCAGTACTTC; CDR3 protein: CASSPNAAGSTSGRVETQYF
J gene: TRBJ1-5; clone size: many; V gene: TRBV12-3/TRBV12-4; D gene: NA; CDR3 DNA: TGTGCCAGCAGCTACGGAGGACTTAGCAATCAGCCCCAGCATTTT; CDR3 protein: CASSYGGLSNQPQHF
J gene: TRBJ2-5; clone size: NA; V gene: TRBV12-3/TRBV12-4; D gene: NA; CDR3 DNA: TGTGCCAGCAGCAGGACACCCCAAGAGACCCAGTACTTC; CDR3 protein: CASSRTPQETQYF
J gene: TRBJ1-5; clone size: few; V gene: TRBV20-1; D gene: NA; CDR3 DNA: TGCAGTGCTAGAGAGGCCGGCGGGGGGCCGGGGAATCAGCCCCAGCATTTT; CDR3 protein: CSAREAGGGPGNQPQHF
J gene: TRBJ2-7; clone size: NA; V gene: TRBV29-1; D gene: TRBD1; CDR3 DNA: TGCAGCGTTGCGGTTCAGGGGGCCAGCGAGCAGTACTTC; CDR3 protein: CSVAVQGASEQYF
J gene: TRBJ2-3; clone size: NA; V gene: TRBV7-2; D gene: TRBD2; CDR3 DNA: TGTGCCAGCAGCTTAAGCGGGAGCTCGTCAGATACGCAGTATTTT; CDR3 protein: CASSLSGSSSDTQYF
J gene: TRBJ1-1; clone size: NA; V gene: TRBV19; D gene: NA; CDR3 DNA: TGTGCCAGTAGTATGAGTACAGGAGGACCTGAAGCTTTCTTT; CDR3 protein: CASSMSTGGPEAFF
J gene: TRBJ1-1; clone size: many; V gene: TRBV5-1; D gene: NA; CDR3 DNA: TGCGCCAGCAGCGGCACGATGGCCAACACTGAAGCTTTCTTT; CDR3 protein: CASSGTMANTEAFF
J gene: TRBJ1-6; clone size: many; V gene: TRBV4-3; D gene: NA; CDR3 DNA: TGCGCCAGCAGCCAGCCGAATTCACCCCTCCACTTT; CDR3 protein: CASSQPNSPLHF
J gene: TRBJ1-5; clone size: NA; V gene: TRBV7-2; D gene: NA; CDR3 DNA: TGTGCCAGCTCACCACCGGGCGACGGGGCAGGTCAGCCCCAGCATTTT; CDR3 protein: CASSPPGDGAGQPQHF
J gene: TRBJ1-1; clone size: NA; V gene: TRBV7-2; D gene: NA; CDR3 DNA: TGTGCCAGCAGCTTATTTAGCGGGGGGAGCACTGAAGCTTTCTTT; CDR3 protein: CASSLFSGGSTEAFF
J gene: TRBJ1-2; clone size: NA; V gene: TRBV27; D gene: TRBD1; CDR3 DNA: TGTGCCAGCAGGACAGGGGGCAGGAGGGGCTACACCTTC; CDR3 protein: CASRTGGRRGYTF
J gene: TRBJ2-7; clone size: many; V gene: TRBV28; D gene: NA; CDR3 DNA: TGTGCCAGCAGTTTACCCCAAACTACCTACGAGCAGTACTTC; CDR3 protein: CASSLPQTTYEQYF
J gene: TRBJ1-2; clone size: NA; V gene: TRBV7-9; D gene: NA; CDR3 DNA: TGTGCCAGCAGCCCCTCCCATAACTACTATGGCTACACCTTC; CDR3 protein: CASSPSHNYYGYTF
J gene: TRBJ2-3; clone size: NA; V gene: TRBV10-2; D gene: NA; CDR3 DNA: TGCGCCGCGCGTTCAGGGGCTCTTGGTGCAGATACGCAGTATTTT; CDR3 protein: CAARSGALGADTQYF
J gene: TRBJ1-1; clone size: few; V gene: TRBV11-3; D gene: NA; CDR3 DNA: TGTGCCAGCAGCCCGGGGTCTGGGAACACTGAAGCTTTCTTT; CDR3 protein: CASSPGSGNTEAFF
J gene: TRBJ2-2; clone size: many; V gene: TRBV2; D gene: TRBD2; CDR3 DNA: TGTGCCAGCACCGGGACTAGCGGGGCCGGGGAGCTGTTTTTT; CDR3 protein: CASTGTSGAGELFF
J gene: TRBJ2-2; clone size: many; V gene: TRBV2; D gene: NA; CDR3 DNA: TGTGCCTCTCGGGACCACGCGAACACCGGGGAGCTGTTTTTT; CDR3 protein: CASRDHANTGELFF
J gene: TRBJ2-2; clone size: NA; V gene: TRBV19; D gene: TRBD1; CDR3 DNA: TGTGCCAGTAGTATCCTGCCGACAGGGATAGGAGATCGCAGGGAGCTGTTTTTT; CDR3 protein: CASSILPTGIGDRRELFF
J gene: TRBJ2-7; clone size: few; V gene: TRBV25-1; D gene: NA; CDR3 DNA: TGTGCCAGCAGTTGGGGCTACGAAGAGTACTTC; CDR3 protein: CASSWGYEEYF
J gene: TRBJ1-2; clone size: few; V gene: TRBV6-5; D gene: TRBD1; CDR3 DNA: TGTGCCAGCCGTATGACAGGGGTTGTCTATGGCTACACCTTC; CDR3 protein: CASRMTGVVYGYTF
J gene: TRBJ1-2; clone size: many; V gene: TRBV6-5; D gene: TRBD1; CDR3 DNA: TGTGCCAGCAGTCTCCGGGACAGGGCCTATGGCTACACCTTC; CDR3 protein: CASSLRDRAYGYTF
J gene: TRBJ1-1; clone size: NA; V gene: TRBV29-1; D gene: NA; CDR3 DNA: TGCAGCGTTGACGACGGGGCACACACTGAAGCTTTCTTT; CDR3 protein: CSVDDGAHTEAFF
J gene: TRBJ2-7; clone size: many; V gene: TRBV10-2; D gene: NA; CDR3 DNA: TGCGCCAGCATCCTCGGACAACCCTCCTACGAGCAGTACTTC; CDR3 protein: CASILGQPSYEQYF
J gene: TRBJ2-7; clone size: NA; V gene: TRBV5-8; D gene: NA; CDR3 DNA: TGTGCCAGCAGAAGCCTGCGGGACAGAAACTACGAGCAGTACTTC; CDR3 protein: CASRSLRDRNYEQYF
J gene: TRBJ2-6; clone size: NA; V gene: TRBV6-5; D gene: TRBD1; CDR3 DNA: TGTGCCAGCAGTTCAGACAGGGGGCGCGACGCTTTC; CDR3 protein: CASSSDRGRDAF
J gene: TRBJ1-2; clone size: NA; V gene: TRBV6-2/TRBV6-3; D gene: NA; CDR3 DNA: TGTGCCAGCAGTTGGTTACCAATTTCTGGCTACACCTTC; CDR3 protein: CASSWLPISGYTF
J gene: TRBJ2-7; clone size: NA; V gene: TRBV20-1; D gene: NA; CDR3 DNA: TGCAGTGCTAGAGATTCACAGGGCTCCTACGAGCAGTACTTC; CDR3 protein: CSARDSQGSYEQYF
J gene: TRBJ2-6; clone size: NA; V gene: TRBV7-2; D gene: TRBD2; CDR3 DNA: TGTGCCAGCAGCTCTCAGCGGGAGAGGGCCAACGTCCTGACTTTC; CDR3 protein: CASSSQRERANVLTF
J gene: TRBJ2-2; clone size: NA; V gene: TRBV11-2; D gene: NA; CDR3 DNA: TGTGCCAGCAGCCCAGCCTGGGCCGGGGAGCTGTTTTTT; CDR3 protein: CASSPAWAGELFF
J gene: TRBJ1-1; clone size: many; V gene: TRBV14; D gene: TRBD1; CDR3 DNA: TGTGCCAGCAGCCTGGTACTAGACAGGGTCGGGCCAGTCTTT; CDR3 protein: CASSLVLDRVGPVF
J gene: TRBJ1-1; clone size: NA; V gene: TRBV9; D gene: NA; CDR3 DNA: TGTGCCAGCAGCGCCGGGGGGGCAGGGAACACTGAAGCTTTCTTT; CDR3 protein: CASSAGGAGNTEAFF
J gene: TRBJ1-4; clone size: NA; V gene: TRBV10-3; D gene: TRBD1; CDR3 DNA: TGTGCCATCACTAGGGACAGGGGTAATGAAAAACTGTTTTTT; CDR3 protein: CAITRDRGNEKLFF
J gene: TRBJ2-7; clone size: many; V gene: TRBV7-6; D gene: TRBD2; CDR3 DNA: TGTGCCAGCAGCCAGGTGGCGGGGGAGAATTCATACGAGCAGTACTTC; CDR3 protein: CASSQVAGENSYEQYF
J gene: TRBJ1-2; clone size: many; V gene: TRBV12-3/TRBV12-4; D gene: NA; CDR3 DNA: TGTGCCAGCAGTTTAGGTGACGGGAGTAACTATGGCTACACCTTC; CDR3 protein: CASSLGDGSNYGYTF
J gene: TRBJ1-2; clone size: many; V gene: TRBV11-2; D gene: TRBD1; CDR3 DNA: TGTGCCAGCAGCTGGGGGACAGGGATTGGCTATGGCTACACCTTC; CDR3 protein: CASSWGTGIGYGYTF
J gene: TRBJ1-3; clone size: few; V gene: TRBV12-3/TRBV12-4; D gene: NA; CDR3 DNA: TGTGCCAGCACCTCTTCTTTCCCTGGAAACACCATATATTTT; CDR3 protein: CASTSSFPGNTIYF
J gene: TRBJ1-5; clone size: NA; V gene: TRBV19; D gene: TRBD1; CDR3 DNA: TGTGCCAGTAGGCAACCGGGACAGAGCAATCAGCCCCAGCATTTT; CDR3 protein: CASRQPGQSNQPQHF
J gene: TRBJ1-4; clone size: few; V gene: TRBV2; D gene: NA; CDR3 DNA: TGTGCCAGCAGCGGGGAGGACAGAGAAAAACTGTTTTTT; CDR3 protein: CASSGEDREKLFF
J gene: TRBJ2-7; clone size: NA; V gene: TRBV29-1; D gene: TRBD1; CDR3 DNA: TGCAGCGTCGGGACAGGTTCTTACTACGAGCAGTACTTC; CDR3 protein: CSVGTGSYYEQYF
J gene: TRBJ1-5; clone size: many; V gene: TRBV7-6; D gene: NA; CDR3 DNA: TGTGCCAGCAGCCAATACACGGTCCCTGGGTCGCCCCAGCATTTT; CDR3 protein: CASSQYTVPGSPQHF
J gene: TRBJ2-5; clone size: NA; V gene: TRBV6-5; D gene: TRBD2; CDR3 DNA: TGTGCCAGCAGTTACGGACTAGCGTTACAAGAGACCCAGTACTTC; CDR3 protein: CASSYGLALQETQYF
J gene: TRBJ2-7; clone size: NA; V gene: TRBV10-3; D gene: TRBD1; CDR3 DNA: TGTGCCATCAGTAGGACAGGGGTCAACAATGAGCAGTACTTC; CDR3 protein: CAISRTGVNNEQYF
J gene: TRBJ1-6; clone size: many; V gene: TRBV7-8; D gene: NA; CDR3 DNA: TGTGCCAGCAGCCTCTTGAGGACCAATTCACCCCTCCACTTT; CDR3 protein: CASSLLRTNSPLHF
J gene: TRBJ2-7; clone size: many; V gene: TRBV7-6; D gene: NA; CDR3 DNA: TGTGCCAGCAGCTCCGCGCCCCGCGCCGAGCAGTACTTC; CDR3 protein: CASSSAPRAEQYF
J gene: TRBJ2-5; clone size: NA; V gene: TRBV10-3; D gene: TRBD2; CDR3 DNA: TGTGCCAGCAGGCCTCTAGCGGGAGGAACCCAAGAGACCCAGTACTTC; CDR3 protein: CASRPLAGGTQETQYF